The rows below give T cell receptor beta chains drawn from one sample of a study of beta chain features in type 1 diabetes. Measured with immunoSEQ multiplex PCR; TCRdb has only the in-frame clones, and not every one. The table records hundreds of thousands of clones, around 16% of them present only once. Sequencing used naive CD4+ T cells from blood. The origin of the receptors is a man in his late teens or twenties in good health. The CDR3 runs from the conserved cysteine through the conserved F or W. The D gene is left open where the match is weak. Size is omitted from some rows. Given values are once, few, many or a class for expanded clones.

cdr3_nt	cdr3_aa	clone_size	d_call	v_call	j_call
TGCGCCAGCAGCCAAGATGGGAGGGTGTCCTACAATGAGCAGTTCTTC	CASSQDGRVSYNEQFF	few	TRBD2	TRBV4-3	TRBJ2-1
TGCAGCGTAGGATATGATTGGGCAAACCAGGAGACCCAGTACTTC	CSVGYDWANQETQYF	few	.	TRBV29-1	TRBJ2-5
TGCGCCAGCAGCCGGGAGTCCAGGTCGGCTAGCGCTAACCAAGAGACCCAGTACTTC	CASSRESRSASANQETQYF	.	.	TRBV4-1	TRBJ2-5
TGTGCCAGCAGCTTCTCATCCGAGACCCAGTACTTC	CASSFSSETQYF	.	.	TRBV5-8	TRBJ2-5
TGTGCCAGCAGACTCCGGGAGGGGACCTACGAGCAGTACTTC	CASRLREGTYEQYF	.	TRBD2	TRBV5-4	TRBJ2-7
TGTGCCAGCAGCCTCCGGACTAGCGGGGGGGCCACAGATACGCAGTATTTT	CASSLRTSGGATDTQYF	.	TRBD2	TRBV7-6	TRBJ2-3
TGCGCCAGCAGCCGAGGACAGGGGGGTACAGATACGCAGTATTTT	CASSRGQGGTDTQYF	once	TRBD1	TRBV5-1	TRBJ2-3
TGTGCCAGCAGCTTTCGGACAGGGATTGAAAAACTGTTTTTT	CASSFRTGIEKLFF	few	TRBD1	TRBV7-9	TRBJ1-4
TGTGCCAGCTCACCAATGGAGGGGCACTCCTACGAGCAGTACTTC	CASSPMEGHSYEQYF	.	.	TRBV18	TRBJ2-7
TGCAGCGTGATCACGCCCCCAGCTAACTATGGCTACACCTTC	CSVITPPANYGYTF	.	.	TRBV29-1	TRBJ1-2
TGCGCCAGCAGCCAATGGGGTCCCAGGGGAAGCTCCTACGAGCAGTACTTC	CASSQWGPRGSSYEQYF	.	.	TRBV4-1	TRBJ2-7
TGTGCCAGCAGCGTACAGGGATGGCAAGAGACCCAGTACTTC	CASSVQGWQETQYF	few	.	TRBV7-9	TRBJ2-5
TGTGCCAGCAGCCCAAAGGGGTATCGGGGGAACACTGAAGCTTTCTTT	CASSPKGYRGNTEAFF	few	.	TRBV4-2	TRBJ1-1
TGTGCCAGCAGTGCAGGGAGGGCACGCACAGATACGCAGTATTTT	CASSAGRARTDTQYF	.	TRBD2	TRBV2	TRBJ2-3
TGCGCCAGCAGCCAAGTTCAGGGGACCCTCCACTTT	CASSQVQGTLHF	few	.	TRBV4-3	TRBJ1-6
TGTGCCAGCAGTTTATCAGGCGCCGCGGGTGGCTACACCTTC	CASSLSGAAGGYTF	.	.	TRBV27	TRBJ1-2
TGCGCCAGCAGCTTGGTGGCGGGAGTGGGAGAGACCCAGTACTTC	CASSLVAGVGETQYF	.	TRBD2	TRBV5-1	TRBJ2-5
TGCGCCAGCAGCAGGGGCTCCCTGTTGGACAATGAGCAGTTCTTC	CASSRGSLLDNEQFF	.	.	TRBV5-1	TRBJ2-1
TGCGCCAGCAGCTTGGGAGGGCTAGAGACCCAGTACTTC	CASSLGGLETQYF	few	.	TRBV5-1	TRBJ2-5
TGCAGCGTTGCCACGACAGGGAGCACAGATACGCAGTATTTT	CSVATTGSTDTQYF	.	TRBD1	TRBV29-1	TRBJ2-3
TGTGCCAGCAGACGGACGGTCAGCTCCTACGAGCAGTACTTC	CASRRTVSSYEQYF	.	.	TRBV7-6	TRBJ2-7